The sample holds a few counts of the clone carrying this T cell receptor (beta chain). Individual cDNA molecules had unique molecular identifiers attached to them by the library. In the authors' methods: TCR counts had a median of approximately 87,000 per sample and spanned roughly 20,000 to 690,600. TCRdb analysed the RACE reads with MiXCR anew, one entry per CDR3 protein. The V and J calls were determined by TCRdb, not by the authors. The profile shows about 350,000 distinct CDR3 sequences, roughly 6% of them singletons. Trimming left V 4 bases short and J 4 bases short, with 13 bases between. The CDR3 is 14 residues long. CDR1 SGHVS and CDR2 FQNEAQ come from the germline V gene. The data were obtained in a study of human T cells and chemical hapten exposure. Study-wide context: Alopecia areata, totalis or universalis affected patients who were mostly female.

The time point denotes: patch test 2, 6 weeks after DPC sensitization. This sample's treatment: therapeutic diphenylcyclopropenone sensitization with weekly scalp DPC. The receptor's source is a woman younger than 30 with alopecia areata. Some clones in this sample may be carry-over from other donors' samples. This rearrangement joins TRBV7-8 to TRBJ1-1; D remains ambiguous. Sequences were derived from whole blood, sampled in connection with sensitization to the hapten diphenylcyclopropenone (DPC). The DNA of the CDR3 is TGTGCCAGCAGCTATAAAACGCGGGGCACTGAAGCTTTCTTT. It translates to CASSYKTRGTEAFF.